The entry that follows covers one TCR beta chain sequence. The record originates from a study of blood T cell repertoires in COVID-19. Study-level information: The United States, Italy and Spain provided the acute and convalescent COVID-19 samples. PBMCs, B-cell-depleted T cells, or T cells provided the cDNA or gDNA that made up the material.

The CDR3 contains 14 residues. Germline V gives CDR1 SEHNR, CDR2 FQNEAQ (reference sequence). J gave up 3 bases and V 4 bases, and 2 bases lay outside the gene matches. Per the original data handling: By means of reference gene primer amplification, nucleated cell counts were estimated. The table came from immunoSEQ multiplex PCR; TCRdb's copy has only in-frame clones and leaves some out. The V and J calls and the clone size are those of that table, but D and trimming were determined from the DNA. This sample has about 91,000 clones, with around three quarters found just once. The specimen was peripheral blood. The genes are TRBV7-9 and TRBJ1-4; 7 bases agree with TRBD1. The sequence was collected from a man aged 70-80 years with acute or convalescent COVID-19. As DNA, the CDR3 is TGTGCCAGCAGCTCGGGACAGTCTAATGAAAAACTGTTTTTT. It is translated as CASSSGQSNEKLFF.